This T cell receptor beta chain was retrieved from a study of blood T cell repertoires in COVID-19. The overall study: Whether acute or convalescent, the COVID-19 samples came from the United States, Italy and Spain. From T cells, B-cell-depleted T cells, or PBMCs came the material, which was cDNA or gDNA.

V dropped 0 bases and J dropped 2; count of bases not matched to a gene: 10. CDR1 is SGHDT and CDR2 is YYEEEE in the germline V gene. The length of the CDR3 is 17 residues. Authors' analysis steps: Quantification of nucleated cells was approximated via reference gene primer amplification. Clones were read by immunoSEQ multiplex PCR, and TCRdb kept only the in-frame ones, dropping some. V and J calls and clone size are given by that table; D and trimming were obtained from the DNA. The profile covers 470,000 or so clones, with roughly 85% appearing a single time and approximately 3% taken by the ten largest.

This chain links TRBV5-6 with TRBJ1-1; 7 nucleotides align to TRBD1. The source is a human donor in a cohort sampled during active COVID-19. Sequenced sample: peripheral blood. CDR3 protein: CASSLVAGGPVNTEAFF. CDR3 nucleotide sequence: TGTGCCAGCAGCTTGGTAGCAGGGGGACCGGTTAACACTGAAGCTTTCTTT.